This section outlines one TCR beta chain sequence together with its context. The data originate from a study of shared clonotypes between healthy human individuals. Deletions cut 6 bases from V and 2 bases from J, with 11 bases between. The CDR3 consists of 13 residues. Germline V gene lookup returns CDR1 MDHEN and CDR2 SYDVKM. Replicate PCRs for unsorted PBMC used around 270 ng DNA (approximately 31,000 T cell genomes). TCRdb keeps only in-frame clones here, not all; method: immunoSEQ multiplex PCR. The table records 490,000 or so clones, over 65% of them present only once. This receptor was taken from a woman between 40 and 50 years old in good health. Some clones in this sample may be carry-over from other donors' samples. The sequenced sample was PBMCs. The chain recombines TRBV28 with TRBJ2-7; tentative D call: TRBD2 (5 bases). The CDR3 is CASSPLVPYEQYF. DNA of the CDR3: TGTGCCAGCAGCCCACTAGTCCCCTACGAGCAGTACTTC.